Each of the 15 T cell receptor beta chains below was sequenced from the same sample in a study of shared T cell receptors in the human thymus. Using immunoSEQ multiplex PCR, the repertoire was profiled, and TCRdb retains in-frame clones only, with some absent. Of 650,000 to 950,000 clones in the sample, approximately 85% were seen once. This sample also belongs to another study, concerning human thymus T cells.

The sample comprised thymocytes. These receptors all stem from a girl under two years old with a congenital heart defect.

The rearrangement links TRBV27 to TRBJ1-3; no definite D call. Trimming removed 5 bases at V and 5 bases at J, with 13 bases between. The germline V gene encodes CDR1 MNHEY and CDR2 SMNVEV (reference sequence). CDR3 size: 14 residues. In nucleotides, the CDR3 is TGTGCCAGCAGTCCTCAATCGAACAGAAACACCATATATTTT. This sequence encodes CASSPQSNRNTIYF.

V usage is TRBV13 and J usage is TRBJ1-1; D gene ambiguous. The CDR3 sequence is 12 residues long. The ends were cut back, 5 bases at V and 12 bases at J, with 16 bases in the middle. CDR1 PRHDT and CDR2 FYEKMQ come from the germline V gene (reference sequence). Here the CDR3 DNA reads TGTGCCAGCAGCCCCAATTCTAGCGTACCTTTCTTT. Translation: CASSPNSSVPFF.

The chain couples TRBV14 to TRBJ2-5; TRBD1 agrees at 9 bases. This CDR3 has 14 amino acids. J was trimmed by 3 bases and V by 3 bases; bases with no gene match: 2. Germline V gene sequence: CDR1 SGHDN, CDR2 FVKESK. DNA for the CDR3: TGTGCCAGCAGCCACACAGGGGGCAAAGAGACCCAGTACTTC. This sequence encodes CASSHTGGKETQYF. Full variable domain (missing parts from reference TRBV14 and TRBJ2-5): EAGVTQFPSHSVIEKGQTVTLRCDPISGHDNLYWYRRVMGKEIKFLLHFVKESKQDESGMPNNRFLAERTGGTYSTLKVQPAELEDSGVYFCASSHTGGKETQYFGPGTRLLVL.

This clone was seen a single time. Other nucleotide sequences in the sample specify the same CDR3. The rearrangement links TRBV5-1 to TRBJ1-2; the D gene is possibly TRBD1 (6 bases). CDR1 SGHRS and CDR2 YFSETQ come from the germline V gene. The CDR3 sequence is 13 residues long. Trimming cost V 2 bases and J 3 bases, with 8 bases left between them. CDR3 DNA sequence: TGCGCCAGCAGCTTCGAGGGGGACTATGGCTACACCTTC. Its translation: CASSFEGDYGYTF.

The CDR3 is CASSLALTGGGNEQFF. The CDR3, as DNA: TGTGCCAGCAGCTTAGCTCTTACAGGGGGCGGGAATGAGCAGTTCTTC. V usage is TRBV7-6 and J usage is TRBJ2-1; 9 positions agree with TRBD1. V shed 0 bases and J 7 bases; nucleotides not matched to a gene: 7. The CDR3 contains 16 residues. Per germline, CDR1 SGHVS and CDR2 FNYEAQ.

This clone was seen a few times. The chain carries TRBV12-5 and TRBJ1-5; 7 bases match TRBD1. Germline V lookup: CDR1 LGHNT, CDR2 FRNRAP. The length of the CDR3 is 17 residues. With V trimmed by 0 bases and J by 0 bases, 5 bases remained unmatched. The CDR3 DNA reads as TGTGCTAGTGGTTTGGTCAAAAACAGGGGTAGCAATCAGCCCCAGCATTTT. Amino acid sequence: CASGLVKNRGSNQPQHF.

The V gene is TRBV6-1, the J gene TRBJ2-1, with D perhaps matching TRBD2 (7 bases). The germline gives CDR1 MNHNS, CDR2 SASEGT. With 2 bases removed from V and 4 bases from J, the gap between germline ends came to 18 bases. The CDR3 length is 17 residues. CDR3 protein: CASSEMRGGEIYNEQFF. The CDR3 nucleotides read TGTGCCAGCAGTGAAATGAGAGGGGGGGAAATATACAATGAGCAGTTCTTC.

There are a few counts of this clone. The genes are TRBV6-5 and TRBJ2-7, with D unclear. Germline loops: CDR1 MNHEY, CDR2 SVGAGI. V was pared by 1 base and J by 2 bases, with 9 bases between. The CDR3 contains 14 residues. The CDR3 region has the DNA TGTGCCAGCAGTTACTTTCCAGAAACCTACGAGCAGTACTTC. Translation: CASSYFPETYEQYF.

J is TRBJ2-7 and V is TRBV28; 7 bases fit TRBD1. This CDR3 is built from 17 residues. Losses at the gene ends were 3 bases for V and 3 bases for J; bases not matched to a gene: 14. Germline V lookup: CDR1 MDHEN, CDR2 SYDVKM. The CDR3 is CASSFNVLDRQSYEQYF. DNA for the CDR3: TGTGCCAGCAGTTTTAATGTTCTGGACAGGCAAAGCTACGAGCAGTACTTC.

The J gene is TRBJ1-6, the V gene TRBV28; D perhaps matches TRBD1 (5 bases). The CDR3 is made up of 15 amino acids. Germline CDR1 reads MDHEN; CDR2 reads SYDVKM. V was cut by 5 bases and J by 14 bases, with 22 bases left in between. In nucleotides, the CDR3 is TGTGCCAGCAGTCCCCACAGGCCCGTTGATTCGGCCCTCCACTTT. Amino acid sequence: CASSPHRPVDSALHF.

This clone came up once. This chain links TRBV4-1 with TRBJ1-6; TRBD1 is a possible D gene (5 bases). The CDR3 has 18 residues. Germline V gene sequence: CDR1 MGHRA, CDR2 YSYEKL. Trimming pared 2 bases from V and 0 bases from J, leaving 14 bases between. The CDR3: CASSQSLQVCSYNSPLHF. CDR3 nucleotide sequence: TGCGCCAGCAGCCAAAGCCTACAGGTGTGCTCCTATAATTCACCCCTCCACTTT.

J is TRBJ1-1 and V is TRBV30, with 8 bases matching TRBD1. There are 13 residues in the CDR3. Germline V CDR1 and CDR2: GTSNPN, SVGIG (reference sequence). Trimming removed 2 bases from V and 4 bases from J; junction bases left unmatched: 3. CDR3 sequence: CAWSTTGGTEAFF. CDR3 DNA sequence: TGTGCCTGGAGTACCACAGGGGGCACTGAAGCTTTCTTT.

The V and J genes are TRBV5-1 and TRBJ2-7, with 8 bases matching TRBD1. Germline V gives CDR1 SGHRS, CDR2 YFSETQ. The CDR3 runs 17 residues. J gave up 5 bases and V 0 bases, and 13 bases lay outside the gene matches. The CDR3 nucleotides are TGCGCCAGCAGCTTGGGGAAAAAGACAGGGGTGAAAGACGAGCAGTACTTC. Translating it yields CASSLGKKTGVKDEQYF.

This chain connects TRBV27 to TRBJ1-6; 9 nucleotides align to TRBD1. Germline CDR1 is MNHEY and CDR2 is SMNVEV (reference sequence). The V and J ends lost 8 bases and 8 bases, in that order; junction bases with no gene match: 7. This CDR3 is 14 amino acids long. This CDR3 is CASGDRAGDSPLHF. In DNA form, the CDR3 reads TGTGCCAGCGGGGACAGGGCAGGGGATTCACCCCTCCACTTT.

The chain couples TRBV14 to TRBJ1-1; 7 bases map to TRBD1. Germline CDR1 reads SGHDN; CDR2 reads FVKESK. The CDR3 loop spans 18 amino acids. Trimming at V came to 0 bases and at J to 3 bases, leaving 13 bases not matched to a gene. The CDR3 bases are TGTGCCAGCAGCCAAGAGTTCTATGTCCGGGACAGTTACACTGAAGCTTTCTTT. Translated, it gives CASSQEFYVRDSYTEAFF. The full variable domain, in which reference TRBV14 and TRBJ1-1 provide the parts outside the CDR3, is EAGVTQFPSHSVIEKGQTVTLRCDPISGHDNLYWYRRVMGKEIKFLLHFVKESKQDESGMPNNRFLAERTGGTYSTLKVQPAELEDSGVYFCASSQEFYVRDSYTEAFFGQGTRLTVV.